These 31 T cell receptor beta chains were all obtained from the same sample, sequenced in a study of T cell repertoires in cytomegalovirus infection. TCRdb reprocessed the reads via MiXCR and lists one record per CDR3 protein. The sample holds about 740,000 distinct CDR3 sequences, 35% seen once. The source material was PBMCs. Receptors originate from a human donor in good health (CMV status not recorded). Some clones in this sample may be carry-over from other donors' samples.

The chain recombines TRBV7-2 with TRBJ2-7, with D possibly being TRBD2 (5 bases). CDR1 SGHTA and CDR2 FQGNSA come from the germline V gene. The CDR3 totals 16 residues. V lost 1 base and J lost 3, with 16 bases in between. DNA for the CDR3: TGTGCCAGCAGCTTAGGGCCCTCTGAGGGCAGCTACGAGCAGTACTTC. It translates to CASSLGPSEGSYEQYF.

In this sample, this clonotype turned up many times. The chain couples TRBV6-5 to TRBJ2-7, with D perhaps matching TRBD1 (6 bases). This CDR3 spans 16 amino acids. The germline V and J ends were trimmed by 2 bases and 4 bases, with 18 bases remaining between them. Germline CDR1 is MNHEY and CDR2 is SVGAGI. The CDR3 coding sequence is TGTGCCAGCAGTTACCTCCGGTTGGGACACCCGTACGAGCAGTACTTC. Translating it yields CASSYLRLGHPYEQYF.

This chain links TRBV23-1 with TRBJ2-1; perhaps D is TRBD1 or TRBD2 (5 bases each). TRBV23-1 is identified as an open reading frame with a role that is uncertain. The CDR3 is 15 amino acids. The V end lost 8 bases, the J end lost 6 bases, and 20 bases lay between the germline ends. The CDR3 sequence is CASSGNVDGANEQFF. CDR3 bases: TGCGCCAGCTCCGGGAACGTGGACGGGGCCAATGAGCAGTTCTTC.

The chain links TRBV28 to TRBJ1-2, with D perhaps TRBD1 (5 bases). V gave up 4 bases and J gave up 4 bases, with 28 bases separating them. The CDR3 consists of 19 residues. Per germline, CDR1 MDHEN and CDR2 SYDVKM. The chain's CDR3 is CASSSGGAWARSGGYGYTF. The CDR3 coding sequence is TGTGCCAGCAGTTCCGGGGGTGCTTGGGCCCGCAGTGGGGGCTATGGCTACACCTTC.

There are a few counts of this clonotype. V gene TRBV28 combines with J gene TRBJ2-5, with D tentatively TRBD1 (5 bases). This CDR3 region has 14 residues. V lost 6 bases to trimming and J lost 5 bases, with 16 bases between them. Germline CDR1 is MDHEN and CDR2 is SYDVKM. Here the CDR3 DNA reads TGTGCCAGCAGCTCTAACCAGGGCGCCGAGACCCAGTACTTC. Amino acid sequence: CASSSNQGAETQYF.

This clonotype was counted at least ten times. This chain joins TRBV6-5 and TRBJ1-1; perhaps TRBD1 as D (5 bases). V lost 3 bases and J lost 2, with 13 bases in between. The CDR3 is made up of 15 amino acids. Germline loops: CDR1 MNHEY, CDR2 SVGAGI. DNA of the CDR3: TGTGCCAGCAGTTATACAGGAACTCCCAACACTGAAGCTTTCTTT. Translation gives CASSYTGTPNTEAFF.

The chain recombines TRBV29-1 with TRBJ1-2; D remains unclear. The germline V gene has CDR1 SQVTM and CDR2 ANQGSEA. The CDR3 length is 14 residues. Trimming stripped 0 bases from V and 4 bases from J, with 12 bases between. The CDR3 bases are TGCAGCGTTGAAGATCCGAAGAGCCTCTATGGCTACACCTTC. It translates to CSVEDPKSLYGYTF.

V and J are TRBV6-5 and TRBJ2-7; possible D gene TRBD1, 7 bases. This CDR3 has 11 residues. CDR1 MNHEY and CDR2 SVGAGI come from the germline V gene. The ends were cut back, 8 bases at V and 5 bases at J, with 10 bases in the middle. CDR3 protein: CASQGGNEQYF. The CDR3 nucleotides read TGTGCCAGCCAGGGGGGCAACGAGCAGTACTTC.

The chain couples TRBV28 to TRBJ2-7, with D possibly being TRBD1 or TRBD2 (5 bases each). Trimming cost V 5 bases and J 5 bases, with 13 bases left between them. The CDR3 extends over 13 amino acids. Germline V gene data show CDR1 as MDHEN and CDR2 as SYDVKM. The CDR3 loop is CASSRGPADEQYF. CDR3 DNA: TGTGCCAGCAGTCGGGGCCCCGCGGACGAGCAGTACTTC. The variable domain in full, with the rest retrieved from reference TRBV28 and TRBJ2-7, is DVKVTQSSRYLVKRTGEKVFLECVQDMDHENMFWYRQDPGLGLRLIYFSYDVKMKEKGDIPEGYSVSREKKERFSLILESASTNQTSMYLCASSRGPADEQYFGPGTRLTVT.

This clonotype was recorded a few times. This sequence joins TRBV19 and TRBJ1-5; D unclear. Per germline, CDR1 LNHDA and CDR2 SQIVND (reference sequence). V was trimmed by 7 bases and J by 5 bases, leaving 12 bases between them. The CDR3 runs to 13 residues. The CDR3 bases are TGTGCCAGTACCCTCGACGGCTATCAGCCCCAGCATTTT. The encoded protein is CASTLDGYQPQHF.

V is TRBV15 and J is TRBJ1-2, with D maybe TRBD1 (6 bases). V was shortened by 1 base and J by 2 bases, with 20 bases between the two germline ends. Germline lookup yields CDR1 LNHNV and CDR2 YYDKDF (reference sequence). The CDR3 is made up of 18 amino acids. The CDR3 sequence: CATSRAAGASSVNYGYTF. CDR3 in DNA: TGTGCCACCAGCAGAGCCGCAGGGGCGAGTAGTGTAAACTATGGCTACACCTTC.

This clonotype appeared once. The genes are TRBV4-1 and TRBJ2-3, with 12 bases identical to TRBD2. The CDR3 has 16 residues. Trimming took 1 base from V and 1 from J; bases not matched to a gene: 0. Germline CDR1 reads MGHRA; CDR2 reads YSYEKL. CDR3 sequence: CASSQGTSGGTDTQYF. Written as DNA, the CDR3 is TGCGCCAGCAGCCAAGGGACTAGCGGGGGCACAGATACGCAGTATTTT.

This clonotype was observed a few times. This chain connects TRBV28 to TRBJ1-2; weak D call: TRBD1 (6 bases). Germline CDR1 and CDR2: MDHEN and SYDVKM. The CDR3 extends over 13 amino acids. V lost 8 bases to trimming and J lost 4 bases, with 14 bases between them. CDR3 bases: TGTGCCAGCTTTACAGGGACTTTCTATGGCTACACCTTC. Its translation: CASFTGTFYGYTF.

The sample holds many counts of this clonotype. The genes are TRBV7-2 and TRBJ2-7; TRBD2 matches 10 bases. Germline CDR1 is SGHTA and CDR2 is FQGNSA. The CDR3 loop spans 16 amino acids. The ends lost 5 bases at V and 0 bases at J; junction bases unmatched: 7. The CDR3 DNA sequence: TGTGCCAGCAGCCCCACCATAGCGGGAGGCTCCTACGAGCAGTACTTC. It yields the protein CASSPTIAGGSYEQYF. The whole variable domain, filled in from reference TRBV7-2 and TRBJ2-7, reads GAGVSQSPSNKVTEKGKDVELRCDPISGHTALYWYRQSLGQGLEFLIYFQGNSAPDKSGLPSDRFSAERTGGSVSTLTIQRTQQEDSAVYLCASSPTIAGGSYEQYFGPGTRLTVT.

The rearrangement links TRBV28 to TRBJ2-7; D is possibly TRBD1 or TRBD2 (5 bases each). The CDR3 totals 15 residues. Germline values: CDR1 MDHEN, CDR2 SYDVKM. The V end was cut by 7 bases, the J end by 6 bases, with 22 bases between. The CDR3 region has the DNA TGTGCCAGCAACCCGCGAGCCTGGGGGATGGGCGAGCAGTACTTC. It yields the protein CASNPRAWGMGEQYF. Supplemented by reference TRBV28 and TRBJ2-7, the full variable domain reads DVKVTQSSRYLVKRTGEKVFLECVQDMDHENMFWYRQDPGLGLRLIYFSYDVKMKEKGDIPEGYSVSREKKERFSLILESASTNQTSMYLCASNPRAWGMGEQYFGPGTRLTVT.

The chain recombines TRBV6-6 with TRBJ1-5; D not resolved. The V end lost 2 bases, the J end lost 4 bases, and 6 bases lay between the germline ends. There are 13 residues in the CDR3. Germline V gene lookup returns CDR1 MNHNY and CDR2 SVGAGI (reference sequence). In DNA, the CDR3 is TGTGCCAGCAGTTACACAGTAAATCAGCCCCAGCATTTT. This gives the protein CASSYTVNQPQHF.

This clonotype was picked up many times. The J gene is TRBJ1-1, the V gene TRBV6-2 or TRBV6-3, with TRBD1 matching over 9 bases. Germline V gene lookup returns CDR1 MNHEY and CDR2 SVGEGT. This CDR3 spans 12 amino acids. The J segment lost 6 bases and the V segment lost 5 bases, leaving 1 base of the junction unmatched. Here the CDR3 reads CASSRTGAEAFF. CDR3 DNA sequence: TGTGCCAGCAGTCGGACAGGGGCTGAAGCTTTCTTT.

In the case of this clonotype: With a much larger clone just one base away, this may be a read error. This CDR3 fails to terminate in the conserved phenylalanine or tryptophan, so it likely reflects a read error. This chain's CDR3 is CASSLDRSSYEQYL. As DNA, the CDR3 is TGTGCCAGCAGCTTAGACAGGAGCTCCTACGAGCAGTACTTA. V usage is TRBV7-2 and J usage is TRBJ2-7; a possible D gene is TRBD1 (5 bases). V was clipped by 1 base and J by 0 bases, with 7 bases between them. The V gene's germline CDR1 is SGHTA and CDR2 FQGNSA. CDR3 size: 14 residues.

The chain has TRBV2 and TRBJ2-5; 11 nucleotides match TRBD2. V lost 10 bases and J lost 0; bases outside the gene matches: 13. Germline-derived CDR1 and CDR2 are SNHLY and FYNNEI. This CDR3 contains 17 residues. The CDR3 loop is CANTYLASGGYQETQYF. The CDR3 DNA follows: TGTGCCAACACCTATTTGGCTAGCGGGGGGTACCAAGAGACCCAGTACTTC.

This rearrangement joins TRBV28 to TRBJ1-1; D not certain. This CDR3 has 14 residues. Germline V gene sequence: CDR1 MDHEN, CDR2 SYDVKM. V lost 1 base to trimming and J lost 3 bases, with 9 bases between them. For the CDR3, the DNA is TGTGCCAGCAGTTTATACGGGGTTGACACTGAAGCTTTCTTT. It codes for CASSLYGVDTEAFF.

The V gene is TRBV7-9, the J gene TRBJ1-1; TRBD1 matches at 7 bases. V dropped 5 bases and J dropped 7; count of bases not matched to a gene: 16. The CDR3 contains 16 residues. The germline CDR1 and CDR2 sequences are SEHNR and FQNEAQ (reference sequence). The CDR3 loop is CASSPRVDREGSEAFF. The CDR3 DNA reads as TGTGCCAGCAGCCCCCGAGTAGACAGGGAAGGAAGTGAAGCTTTCTTT.

This clonotype has just a few counts. The genes are TRBV4-1 and TRBJ1-4, with 10 positions matching TRBD1. CDR3 length: 14 amino acids. Germline-derived CDR1 and CDR2 are MGHRA and YSYEKL. Germline trimming cut 7 bases from V and 12 bases from J; bases unmatched to any gene: 11. The CDR3 DNA reads TGCGCCAGCACCCGGGACAGGGGAAATGGTGAACTGTTTTTT. It yields the protein CASTRDRGNGELFF.

The gene calls are TRBV29-1 and TRBJ2-7; 10 bases line up with TRBD2. Germline V CDR1 and CDR2: SQVTM, ANQGSEA. V shed 4 bases and J 0 bases; nucleotides not matched to a gene: 15. The CDR3 contains 18 residues. As DNA, the CDR3 is TGCAGCGTTGTTGGGTGGACTAGCGGCATCCAGAGCTCCTACGAGCAGTACTTC. Amino acid sequence: CSVVGWTSGIQSSYEQYF.

The CDR3 DNA reads as TGTGCCAGTAGTATCTCCTTGGACAGGGCGCTTAACTATGGCTACACCTTC. Its protein product is CASSISLDRALNYGYTF. The chain couples TRBV19 to TRBJ1-2; TRBD1 matches 8 bases. Unmatched junction bases numbered 10, after V lost 3 bases and J lost 1 base. The CDR3 spans 17 residues. Germline V CDR1 and CDR2: LNHDA, SQIVND (reference sequence).

This clonotype has ten or more counts. This chain uses TRBV7-8 with TRBJ1-2, with 9 bases aligning to TRBD1. CDR1 and CDR2 (germline): SGHVS, FQNEAQ. The trim removed 5 bases at V and 4 bases at J, leaving 8 bases unmatched. This CDR3 contains 15 residues. The CDR3 DNA follows: TGTGCCAGCAGCCCTTACAGGGGGCCAGGCTATGGCTACACCTTC. Residues: CASSPYRGPGYGYTF.

This clonotype was observed at least ten times. The chain has TRBV28 and TRBJ1-1, with TRBD1 as a possible D gene (5 bases). V lost 2 bases to trimming and J lost 4 bases, with 14 bases between them. Germline V gene lookup returns CDR1 MDHEN and CDR2 SYDVKM. The CDR3 spans 15 residues. The CDR3 spells CASSLIGLGVTEAFF. For the CDR3, the DNA is TGTGCCAGCAGTTTAATAGGGTTGGGGGTCACTGAAGCTTTCTTT.

V is TRBV27 and J is TRBJ2-2, with 9 bases matching TRBD1. Losses at the gene ends were 0 bases for V and 4 bases for J; bases not matched to a gene: 6. Germline V lookup: CDR1 MNHEY, CDR2 SMNVEV (reference sequence). CDR3 length: 17 amino acids. CDR3 sequence (DNA): TGTGCCAGCAGTTTATCGGGGGGACAGGGAGGCACCGGGGAGCTGTTTTTT. Protein sequence: CASSLSGGQGGTGELFF.

The rearrangement uses TRBV7-6 and TRBJ2-7, with D perhaps matching TRBD1 (6 bases). Germline V gene lookup returns CDR1 SGHVS and CDR2 FNYEAQ. Trimming pared 1 base from V and 2 bases from J, leaving 15 bases between. This CDR3 region has 16 residues. Here the CDR3 reads CASSLVADSFPYEQYF. CDR3 in DNA: TGTGCCAGCAGCTTAGTTGCGGACAGCTTCCCCTACGAGCAGTACTTC.

The chain carries TRBV7-2 and TRBJ2-3; 7 bases fit TRBD2. V lost 7 bases to trimming and J lost 6 bases; unmatched junction nucleotides: 13. CDR1 SGHTA and CDR2 FQGNSA come from the germline V gene. The CDR3 extends over 15 amino acids. The CDR3 reads CASNSVWGRDDTQYF. In DNA form, the CDR3 reads TGTGCCAGCAACTCCGTTTGGGGGAGGGACGATACGCAGTATTTT.

A few counts support this clonotype. For the CDR3, the DNA is TGTGCCAGCAGCGGCCAGGGAGGGGGTGGCTACACCTTC. It is translated as CASSGQGGGGYTF. The chain has TRBV7-3 and TRBJ1-2; D possibly corresponds to TRBD1 (6 bases). V was shortened by 5 bases and J by 7 bases, with 14 bases between the two germline ends. This CDR3 is built from 13 residues. The germline gives CDR1 SGHTA, CDR2 FQGTGA.

This clonotype has a handful of counts. The chain links TRBV28 to TRBJ2-7; TRBD2 agrees at 7 bases. With V trimmed by 4 bases and J by 0 bases, 6 bases remained unmatched. CDR3 length: 15 amino acids. Per the germline V gene, CDR1 is MDHEN and CDR2 is SYDVKM. The CDR3 sequence is CASSSPGLNSYEQYF. In DNA, the CDR3 is TGTGCCAGCAGTTCCCCGGGACTAAACTCCTACGAGCAGTACTTC.